One sample yielded the 21 T cell receptor beta chains listed below, sequenced in a study of beta chain features in type 1 diabetes. Regarding the study as a whole: Moderate but significant shortening of TCRB CDR3s was recorded in all four CD4+ subsets from Type 1 diabetes patients.

As every portion of the isolated RNA was reverse transcribed, the sequencing read expressed TCRB transcripts. Some clones are missing from TCRdb's copy, which holds only in-frame ones; the method was immunoSEQ multiplex PCR. The data hold around 300,000 clones, with 15% observed a single time. Their antigens remain unidentified. The specimen sequenced was naive CD4+ T cells from blood. The receptor set was obtained from a man aged 18 to 30 with type 1 diabetes.

A few counts support this clone. The chain carries TRBV6-5 and TRBJ2-5; D gene unclear. This CDR3 spans 13 amino acids. The V end was cut by 5 bases, the J end by 5 bases, with 12 bases between. Germline V lookup: CDR1 MNHEY, CDR2 SVGAGI. The DNA for the CDR3 is TGTGCCAGCAGTCTCGATTATGCGGAGACCCAGTACTTC. Protein sequence: CASSLDYAETQYF.

This clone was seen more than once but under ten times. The chain combines TRBV5-6 with TRBJ2-3; D remains unclear. Trimming shortened V by 2 bases and J by 0 bases, and 10 bases separated the two germline ends. The V gene's germline CDR1 is SGHDT and CDR2 YYEEEE. The CDR3 contains 15 residues. The DNA for the CDR3 is TGTGCCAGCAGCTTAGACGGGTTTAGCACAGATACGCAGTATTTT. Translation gives CASSLDGFSTDTQYF. The full variable domain, in which reference TRBV5-6 and TRBJ2-3 provide the parts outside the CDR3, is DAGVTQSPTHLIKTRGQQVTLRCSPKSGHDTVSWYQQALGQGPQFIFQYYEEEERQRGNFPDRFSGHQFPNYSSELNVNALLLGDSALYLCASSLDGFSTDTQYFGPGTRLTVL.

The gene calls are TRBV15 and TRBJ2-7; 9 nucleotides align to TRBD1. The CDR3 length is 18 residues. CDR1 is LNHNV, CDR2 YYDKDF, per germline (reference sequence). V lost 7 bases and J lost 3; bases outside the gene matches: 19. The CDR3: CATKEVRGTGSSRYEQYF. DNA of the CDR3: TGTGCCACCAAGGAAGTCCGCGGGACAGGGTCTTCTCGCTACGAGCAGTACTTC.

The rearrangement joins TRBV6-5 to TRBJ2-7; no reliable D call. CDR3 length equals 12 residues. The germline V and J ends were trimmed by 6 bases and 5 bases, with 11 bases remaining between them. Germline V gives CDR1 MNHEY, CDR2 SVGAGI. The chain's CDR3 is CASSPRSNEQYF. CDR3 bases: TGTGCCAGCAGCCCACGCTCTAACGAGCAGTACTTC.

DNA of the CDR3: TGCAGCGCCTCCGGGAGGACGGCTTTCTTT. Translated: CSASGRTAFF. The chain links TRBV29-1 to TRBJ1-1; no reliable D call. The CDR3 runs to 10 residues. Germline V CDR1 and CDR2: SQVTM, ANQGSEA. The V gene lost 7 bases and the J gene lost 11 bases, with 14 bases spanning the gap.

This clone was recorded many times. This chain connects TRBV4-3 to TRBJ2-1; D call uncertain. The CDR3 covers 13 residues. The germline CDR1 and CDR2 sequences are LGHNA and YSLEER. V was pared by 0 bases and J by 4 bases, with 4 bases between. CDR3: CASSQEAYNEQFF. The CDR3 region has the DNA TGCGCCAGCAGCCAAGAGGCATACAATGAGCAGTTCTTC.

This clone was found a few times. V and J are TRBV19 and TRBJ2-3; a possible D gene is TRBD2 (6 bases). CDR3 length equals 14 residues. The ends were cut back, 7 bases at V and 3 bases at J, with 14 bases in the middle. Germline CDR1 LNHDA, CDR2 SQIVND (reference sequence). As DNA, the CDR3 is TGTGCCAGTACGGAGGGGAGTGGGACAGATACGCAGTATTTT. It specifies CASTEGSGTDTQYF. Variable domain in full (rest from reference TRBV19 and TRBJ2-3): DGGITQSPKYLFRKEGQNVTLSCEQNLNHDAMYWYRQDPGQGLRLIYYSQIVNDFQKGDIAEGYSVSREKKESFPLTVTSAQKNPTAFYLCASTEGSGTDTQYFGPGTRLTVL.

In nucleotides, the CDR3 is TGCGCCAGCAGCTTGACGGCGACCGGGAGCTCAGATACGCAGTATTTT. Its translation is CASSLTATGSSDTQYF. The chain combines TRBV5-1 with TRBJ2-3; D may be TRBD2 (6 bases). The CDR3 runs 16 residues. Per the germline V gene, CDR1 is SGHRS and CDR2 is YFSETQ. V was shortened by 1 base and J by 4 bases, with 16 bases between the two germline ends.

This clone has only a few counts. The J gene is TRBJ1-3, the V gene TRBV9, with 9 bases identical to TRBD1. The CDR3 length is 16 residues. J was trimmed by 2 bases and V by 3 bases; bases with no gene match: 6. Looked up from germline, CDR1 is SGDLS and CDR2 is YYNGEE. The CDR3 is CASSDRDRVAGNTIYF. DNA of the CDR3: TGTGCCAGCAGCGACCGGGACAGGGTAGCTGGAAACACCATATATTTT. Variable domain in full (rest from reference TRBV9 and TRBJ1-3): DSGVTQTPKHLITATGQRVTLRCSPRSGDLSVYWYQQSLDQGLQFLIQYYNGEERAKGNILERFSAQQFPDLHSELNLSSLELGDSALYFCASSDRDRVAGNTIYFGEGSWLTVV.

Only a few counts were recorded for this clone. The CDR3 protein is CAWSVWEGAKHF. In DNA, the CDR3 is TGTGCCTGGAGTGTATGGGAGGGCGCTAAGCATTTT. The chain employs TRBV30 and TRBJ1-5; D is uncertain. This CDR3 spans 12 amino acids. Per germline, CDR1 GTSNPN and CDR2 SVGIG (reference sequence). V dropped 0 bases and J dropped 14 bases, with 14 bases sitting between them.

The chain links TRBV7-8 to TRBJ2-2, with a tentative D call TRBD2 (6 bases). With 1 base removed from V and 5 bases from J, the gap between germline ends came to 14 bases. Germline V gene lookup returns CDR1 SGHVS and CDR2 FQNEAQ. The CDR3 totals 16 residues. The CDR3 loop is CASSLVGLMVTGELFF. DNA for the CDR3: TGTGCCAGCAGCTTAGTGGGACTCATGGTTACCGGGGAGCTGTTTTTT.

V and J are TRBV7-2 and TRBJ1-6; D unresolved. Germline-derived CDR1 and CDR2 are SGHTA and FQGNSA. V lost 3 bases to trimming and J lost 11 bases, with 17 bases between them. The CDR3 covers 15 residues. The CDR3 loop reads CASSFYFSGFPPLHF. The CDR3 coding sequence is TGTGCCAGCAGCTTTTATTTCTCCGGTTTCCCACCCCTCCACTTT.

The V gene is TRBV29-1, the J gene TRBJ2-7; TRBD1 aligns across 9 bases. Germline CDR1 reads SQVTM; CDR2 reads ANQGSEA. The CDR3 contains 14 residues. J was trimmed by 0 bases and V by 4 bases; bases with no gene match: 4. The CDR3 protein is CSVAGTGSSYEQYF. For the CDR3, the DNA is TGCAGCGTTGCGGGGACAGGGAGCTCCTACGAGCAGTACTTC.

The genes are TRBV6-6 and TRBJ1-6; 9 bases agree with TRBD1. Unmatched junction bases numbered 6, after V lost 5 bases and J lost 7 bases. The CDR3 consists of 15 residues. Germline V lookup: CDR1 MNHNY, CDR2 SVGAGI (reference sequence). CDR3 nucleotides: TGTGCCAGCAGTCTCCGGGACAGGGACAATTCACCCCTCCACTTT. Amino acids: CASSLRDRDNSPLHF.

This clone has only a few counts. J is TRBJ2-5 and V is TRBV18; D might be TRBD1 (6 bases). The CDR3 covers 15 residues. Trimming removed 2 bases at V and 5 bases at J, with 15 bases between. Germline CDR1 reads KGHSH; CDR2 reads LQKENI. The CDR3 sequence: CASSPWQGKDETQYF. The CDR3 bases are TGTGCCAGCTCACCATGGCAGGGGAAGGATGAGACCCAGTACTTC.

This clone came up a few times. The J gene is TRBJ2-1, the V gene TRBV7-2; 8 bases are shared with TRBD1. The CDR3 is 15 residues long. Trimming removed 5 bases from V and 6 bases from J; junction bases left unmatched: 9. Per germline, CDR1 SGHTA and CDR2 FQGNSA. CDR3 in DNA: TGTGCCAGCAGCCCCCGGGACAGGCGATTCAATGAGCAGTTCTTC. This sequence encodes CASSPRDRRFNEQFF.

This sequence joins TRBV5-1 and TRBJ2-1, with 9 nucleotides matching TRBD1. There are 15 residues in the CDR3. V gave up 4 bases and J gave up 8 bases; unmatched junction bases: 10. From germline, CDR1 is SGHRS and CDR2 YFSETQ. The CDR3 sequence is CASSEGQGISDEQFF. The CDR3, as DNA: TGCGCCAGCAGCGAGGGACAGGGAATTAGTGATGAGCAGTTCTTC.

V usage is TRBV30 and J usage is TRBJ2-7, with 9 bases that match TRBD2. Germline trimming cut 0 bases from V and 2 bases from J; bases unmatched to any gene: 5. Per the germline V gene, CDR1 is GTSNPN and CDR2 is SVGIG (reference sequence). The length of the CDR3 is 15 residues. CDR3 loop: CAWSVTSGRTYEQYF. In nucleotides, the CDR3 is TGTGCCTGGAGTGTGACGAGCGGGAGGACCTACGAGCAGTACTTC.

The rearrangement joins TRBV4-1 to TRBJ2-3, with D hard to call. Per the germline V gene, CDR1 is MGHRA and CDR2 is YSYEKL. The CDR3 spans 13 residues. Trimming removed 2 bases at V and 2 bases at J, with 5 bases between. Here the CDR3 reads CASSQQVTDTQYF. CDR3 in DNA: TGCGCCAGCAGCCAACAGGTCACAGATACGCAGTATTTT.

The chain joins TRBV28 to TRBJ2-1; possible D gene TRBD2, 6 bases. The germline V gene has CDR1 MDHEN and CDR2 SYDVKM. Trimming cost V 8 bases and J 1 base, with 9 bases left between them. CDR3 size: 13 residues. For the CDR3, the DNA is TGTGCCAGCGGGACTTTTTCCTACAATGAGCAGTTCTTC. Translated, it gives CASGTFSYNEQFF.

The rearrangement uses TRBV5-1 and TRBJ1-2; possibly TRBD1 for D (5 bases). The CDR3 has 13 residues. The V and J ends lost 2 bases and 7 bases respectively, with 12 bases between them. CDR1 SGHRS and CDR2 YFSETQ come from the germline V gene. CDR3 region: CASSLVHQGGYTF. The DNA for the CDR3 is TGCGCCAGCAGCTTAGTCCACCAGGGTGGCTACACCTTC.